Listed below are T cell receptor beta chains from one sample, sequenced in a study of blood T cell repertoires in COVID-19. Assay: immunoSEQ multiplex PCR; the TCRdb copy retains only in-frame clones and omits some. The table lists about 200,000 clones, approximately 90% of them singletons. Sample: peripheral blood. The receptors derive from a man younger than 40 with acute or convalescent COVID-19. CDR3s include the opening cysteine and the closing phenylalanine or tryptophan. The order of the fields is CDR3 DNA, CDR3 protein, clone size, V gene, D gene, J gene. D genes are given only for firm matches. A clone size is listed for some rows: how often the clone was seen (once, few, many), or a class if it is expanded.

DNA: TGTGCCAGCAGCAAGGGGACAGGGGTCTATGGCTACACCTTC
CDR3: CASSKGTGVYGYTF
size: NA
V: TRBV5-6
D: TRBD1
J: TRBJ1-2

DNA: TGTGCCAGCAGCCGCCCGGGGAGCTACGAGCAGTACTTC
CDR3: CASSRPGSYEQYF
size: NA
V: TRBV28
D: NA
J: TRBJ2-7

DNA: TGTGCCAGCAGCCAATCACTCGGACAGGGCGGAGAGACCCAGTACTTC
CDR3: CASSQSLGQGGETQYF
size: NA
V: TRBV3-1/TRBV3-2
D: TRBD1
J: TRBJ2-5

DNA: TGTGCCAGCAGTTACTCCTCAGGGGGCGGCACTGAAGCTTTCTTT
CDR3: CASSYSSGGGTEAFF
size: NA
V: TRBV6-5
D: TRBD1
J: TRBJ1-1

DNA: TGTGCCAGCAGCCCCAACCGACACCTCTCCCAGCATTTT
CDR3: CASSPNRHLSQHF
size: NA
V: TRBV28
D: NA
J: TRBJ1-5

DNA: TGTGCCAGCAGTCAGGGGGCGCGTCGATCACCCCTCCACTTT
CDR3: CASSQGARRSPLHF
size: NA
V: TRBV6-5
D: TRBD1
J: TRBJ1-6

DNA: TGCGCCAGCAGCTCCCGGACAGATGGGGATGAGCAGTTCTTC
CDR3: CASSSRTDGDEQFF
size: NA
V: TRBV5-1
D: NA
J: TRBJ2-1

DNA: TGTGCCAGCTCACCCTCGGGACAGATCTATGGCTACACCTTC
CDR3: CASSPSGQIYGYTF
size: NA
V: TRBV18
D: TRBD1
J: TRBJ1-2

DNA: TGTGCCAGCAGCATTACAGGGGTTTGGGAAAAACTGTTTTTT
CDR3: CASSITGVWEKLFF
size: NA
V: TRBV7-9
D: TRBD1
J: TRBJ1-4

DNA: TGTGCCAGCAGCTTAGATATGGGGAGCCGAAATTCACCCCTCCACTTT
CDR3: CASSLDMGSRNSPLHF
size: NA
V: TRBV11-2
D: NA
J: TRBJ1-6

DNA: TGCGCCAGCAGCCAACCGACAGGAGATAATTCACCCCTCCACTTT
CDR3: CASSQPTGDNSPLHF
size: NA
V: TRBV4-1
D: NA
J: TRBJ1-6

DNA: TGCAGCGCAACCACAGGGCTTTGGGGCTACACCTTC
CDR3: CSATTGLWGYTF
size: NA
V: TRBV29-1
D: NA
J: TRBJ1-2

DNA: TGTGCCATCAGTGGAGAGGCTAACACTGAAGCTTTCTTT
CDR3: CAISGEANTEAFF
size: NA
V: TRBV10-3
D: NA
J: TRBJ1-1

DNA: TGCGCCAGCAGTATCGGACTAGCGGGAGGCAGGGATGAGCAGTTCTTC
CDR3: CASSIGLAGGRDEQFF
size: NA
V: TRBV5-1
D: TRBD2
J: TRBJ2-1

DNA: TGCGCCAGCAGCGCGGCCGGGGACACCTTGCGAGAGCAGTACTTC
CDR3: CASSAAGDTLREQYF
size: NA
V: TRBV5-1
D: NA
J: TRBJ2-7

DNA: TGTGCCAGCAGTGACCTAGCGGGAAACACCGGGGAGCTGTTTTTT
CDR3: CASSDLAGNTGELFF
size: NA
V: TRBV2
D: TRBD2
J: TRBJ2-2

DNA: TGTGCCAGTTCACGGACAGGGGTTTACGAGCAGTACTTC
CDR3: CASSRTGVYEQYF
size: NA
V: TRBV19
D: TRBD1
J: TRBJ2-7

DNA: TGTGCCAGCAGCTCAACCGGGACAGGGGCATTGAACACTGAAGCTTTCTTT
CDR3: CASSSTGTGALNTEAFF
size: NA
V: TRBV28
D: TRBD1
J: TRBJ1-1

DNA: TGTGCCAGCAGTTTGGGCACAGGGATCACTGAAGCTTTCTTT
CDR3: CASSLGTGITEAFF
size: NA
V: TRBV27
D: NA
J: TRBJ1-1

DNA: TGTGCCATCAGCCCTAACAGGGGGACAGACACTGAAGCTTTCTTT
CDR3: CAISPNRGTDTEAFF
size: NA
V: TRBV10-3
D: TRBD1
J: TRBJ1-1

DNA: TGTGCCAGCAGCCCTTGGGGGGGTGACAATGAGCAGTTCTTC
CDR3: CASSPWGGDNEQFF
size: NA
V: TRBV3-1/TRBV3-2
D: TRBD2
J: TRBJ2-1

DNA: TGTGCCAGCAGGGTAGCGGGGGGTGAGGAGACCCAGTACTTC
CDR3: CASRVAGGEETQYF
size: once
V: TRBV28
D: TRBD2
J: TRBJ2-5

DNA: TGTGCCAGCAGCGTAGGGACAGGGGGTCACACCGGGGAGCTGTTTTTT
CDR3: CASSVGTGGHTGELFF
size: NA
V: TRBV9
D: TRBD1
J: TRBJ2-2

DNA: TGTGCCAGCGCCGCGGGGGTGGTCTACGAGCAGTACTTC
CDR3: CASAAGVVYEQYF
size: NA
V: TRBV6-5
D: TRBD2
J: TRBJ2-7

DNA: TGTGCCAGCAGTCTAACCCCGGCAGCGGGGGGGTCCTCCACTCAGTATTTT
CDR3: CASSLTPAAGGSSTQYF
size: NA
V: TRBV27
D: TRBD2
J: TRBJ2-3

DNA: TGTGCCAGCAGCCAAGATTTGGCTAGCGCCTCCTACGAGCAGTACTTC
CDR3: CASSQDLASASYEQYF
size: once
V: TRBV4-2
D: NA
J: TRBJ2-7

DNA: TGTGCCAGCAGCCCACAGGGTATACAGAATTCACCCCTCCACTTT
CDR3: CASSPQGIQNSPLHF
size: once
V: TRBV7-3
D: NA
J: TRBJ1-6

DNA: TGTGCCAGTAGAGCAAGCGGCAGACCCAGCAATCAGCCCCAGCATTTT
CDR3: CASRASGRPSNQPQHF
size: NA
V: TRBV19
D: NA
J: TRBJ1-5

DNA: TGTGCCAGCTCACGTACGACAGGGGGTGCCGGGGAGCTGTTTTTT
CDR3: CASSRTTGGAGELFF
size: NA
V: TRBV18
D: TRBD1
J: TRBJ2-2

DNA: TGTGCCAGCAGCAAACTCGACAGGGGCGCTAAAGAGACCCAGTACTTC
CDR3: CASSKLDRGAKETQYF
size: NA
V: TRBV21-1
D: NA
J: TRBJ2-5

DNA: TGTGCCAGCAGCCCCCCGGCCTACGGGAGTTTGTACGAGCAGTACTTC
CDR3: CASSPPAYGSLYEQYF
size: NA
V: TRBV13
D: NA
J: TRBJ2-7

DNA: TGTGCCAGCAGTTACAGCAATGAGCAGTTCTTC
CDR3: CASSYSNEQFF
size: NA
V: TRBV2
D: NA
J: TRBJ2-1

DNA: TGTGCCAGCAGTGACCGCTACGAGCAGTACTTC
CDR3: CASSDRYEQYF
size: NA
V: TRBV2
D: NA
J: TRBJ2-7

DNA: TGTGCCAGCAGCTTCGACCTAGCGGGACAGTCCTACGAGCAGTACTTC
CDR3: CASSFDLAGQSYEQYF
size: NA
V: TRBV5-4
D: TRBD2
J: TRBJ2-7

DNA: TGCGCCAGCAGCTTGGTATCGCTAGCGGGAGTGGGAACCACCGGGGAGCTGTTTTTT
CDR3: CASSLVSLAGVGTTGELFF
size: NA
V: TRBV5-1
D: TRBD2
J: TRBJ2-2

DNA: TGCGCCAGCAGTCAAACTTTTGGACTAGCGGGAGGGCTAGCCAAAAACATTCAGTACTTC
CDR3: CASSQTFGLAGGLAKNIQYF
size: NA
V: TRBV10-2
D: TRBD2
J: TRBJ2-4

DNA: TGCGCCAGCAGTGGACAGAAGAACACCGGGGAGCTGTTTTTT
CDR3: CASSGQKNTGELFF
size: NA
V: TRBV10-1
D: NA
J: TRBJ2-2

DNA: TGCGCCAGCAGGGAGACAGACTATGGCTACACCTTC
CDR3: CASRETDYGYTF
size: once
V: TRBV5-1
D: NA
J: TRBJ1-2

DNA: TGTGCCAGCAGCCCCACCGCAGGGAATCGAAATTCACCCCTCCACTTT
CDR3: CASSPTAGNRNSPLHF
size: NA
V: TRBV7-8
D: NA
J: TRBJ1-6

DNA: TGTGCCAGCATGGAGGGGTCTCTATACGAGCAGTACTTC
CDR3: CASMEGSLYEQYF
size: NA
V: TRBV28
D: NA
J: TRBJ2-7

DNA: TGTGCCAGCTCCCGCCCCTATAGCAATCAGCCCCAGCATTTT
CDR3: CASSRPYSNQPQHF
size: NA
V: TRBV7-2
D: NA
J: TRBJ1-5

DNA: TGTGCCAGCAGCGTTGATAGACAGTGGCACGAGCAGTACTTC
CDR3: CASSVDRQWHEQYF
size: NA
V: TRBV9
D: NA
J: TRBJ2-7

DNA: TGTGCCAGCAGCCCCGTGTCCAGCGGGAGTAGTAATACGCAGTATTTT
CDR3: CASSPVSSGSSNTQYF
size: NA
V: TRBV2
D: TRBD2
J: TRBJ2-3

DNA: TGTGCCAGCAATTATCCGTTGGCGGGAGTCTACAATGAGCAGTTCTTC
CDR3: CASNYPLAGVYNEQFF
size: NA
V: TRBV6-2/TRBV6-3
D: TRBD2
J: TRBJ2-1

DNA: TGTGCCACCAGCAGAGATCTGAGCGGGGGGGCAGATACGCAGTATTTT
CDR3: CATSRDLSGGADTQYF
size: NA
V: TRBV15
D: TRBD2
J: TRBJ2-3

DNA: TGTGCCAGCAGTTCCGACAGGGCATTGAGTCAGCCCCAGCATTTT
CDR3: CASSSDRALSQPQHF
size: NA
V: TRBV6-5
D: TRBD1
J: TRBJ1-5

DNA: TGTGCCAGCAGCTTAGGTAGCGGGAGGGCCTATACGCAGTATTTT
CDR3: CASSLGSGRAYTQYF
size: NA
V: TRBV7-3
D: TRBD2
J: TRBJ2-3

DNA: TGTGCCAGCAGCTTAGGTACCAGGGGCATAAATACGCAGTATTTT
CDR3: CASSLGTRGINTQYF
size: NA
V: TRBV7-9
D: NA
J: TRBJ2-3

DNA: TGTGCCAGCAGCCGCCGCCTAGCGGGGGGGCCAGAGACCCAGTACTTC
CDR3: CASSRRLAGGPETQYF
size: NA
V: TRBV4-2
D: TRBD2
J: TRBJ2-5

DNA: TGTGCCAGCAGCCCGGTTAACTATGGCTACACCTTC
CDR3: CASSPVNYGYTF
size: NA
V: TRBV2
D: NA
J: TRBJ1-2

DNA: TGTGCCAGCAGCGTCAGGGGTGGCGGGAGCACCGGGGAGCTGTTTTTT
CDR3: CASSVRGGGSTGELFF
size: NA
V: TRBV9
D: NA
J: TRBJ2-2

DNA: TGTGCCAGTGACAGGAGAAGCGGCGGAAACACCATATATTTT
CDR3: CASDRRSGGNTIYF
size: NA
V: TRBV30
D: NA
J: TRBJ1-3

DNA: TGTGCCAGCAGCTTGGACGGAGACACTGAAGCTTTCTTT
CDR3: CASSLDGDTEAFF
size: NA
V: TRBV5-6
D: NA
J: TRBJ1-1

DNA: TGCAGCGTTCCTGACAGGGTCTATGGCTACACCTTC
CDR3: CSVPDRVYGYTF
size: NA
V: TRBV29-1
D: TRBD1
J: TRBJ1-2

DNA: TGTGCCAGCAGTTACCGGAGGGCAGAGACCCAGTACTTC
CDR3: CASSYRRAETQYF
size: NA
V: TRBV6-5
D: NA
J: TRBJ2-5

DNA: TGTGCCAGTTGTCCAGGGCGAAACACCGGGGAGCTGTTTTTT
CDR3: CASCPGRNTGELFF
size: NA
V: TRBV19
D: NA
J: TRBJ2-2